This T cell receptor beta chain came from a study of shared T cell receptors in the human thymus. Profiled with immunoSEQ multiplex PCR; TCRdb holds only in-frame clones, not every one. The sample has hundreds of thousands of clones, around 87% seen once; the top ten hold roughly 0.0086%. V gave up 2 bases and J gave up 4 bases; unmatched junction bases: 7. The CDR3 loop spans 16 amino acids. Germline-derived CDR1 and CDR2 are KGHSH and LQKENI. The table lists this clone with a count of one. This same sample was also part of a study on human thymus T cells. This second report adds: Healthy Finnish infants undergoing corrective surgery for congenital heart defects provided the donor material. During corrective heart surgery, resections were taken, and the thymus tissue came from them. Gene usage (both V and J) appeared biased in thymic and blood repertoires.

The TCR originated in a boy under three years old with a congenital heart defect. This chain joins TRBV18 and TRBJ2-7, with 11 bases lining up with TRBD2. Sequencing was done on a sample of thymocytes. CDR3 nucleotide sequence: TGTGCCAGCTCACCATCGGCTAGCGGGAGGAATTACGAGCAGTACTTC. Its protein product is CASSPSASGRNYEQYF.